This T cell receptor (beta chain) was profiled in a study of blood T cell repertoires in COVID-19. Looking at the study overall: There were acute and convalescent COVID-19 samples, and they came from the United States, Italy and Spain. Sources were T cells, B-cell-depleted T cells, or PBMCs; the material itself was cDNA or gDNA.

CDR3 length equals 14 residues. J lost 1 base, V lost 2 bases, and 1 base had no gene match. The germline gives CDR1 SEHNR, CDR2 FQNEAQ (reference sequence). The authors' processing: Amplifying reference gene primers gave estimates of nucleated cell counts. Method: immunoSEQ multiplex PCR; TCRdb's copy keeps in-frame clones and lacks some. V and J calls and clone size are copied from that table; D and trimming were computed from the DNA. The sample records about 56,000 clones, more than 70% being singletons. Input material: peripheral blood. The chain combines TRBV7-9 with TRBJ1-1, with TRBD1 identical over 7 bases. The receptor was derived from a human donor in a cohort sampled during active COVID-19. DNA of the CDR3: TGTGCCAGCAGCTTACGGGACAGGAACACTGAAGCTTTCTTT. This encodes CASSLRDRNTEAFF.